This T cell receptor beta chain was sequenced for a study of vaccination and CD4 T cells after COVID-19. Notes on the study in general: From a median of about 20 to 38, SARS-CoV-2-reactive clonotypes increased, though not significantly.

Note on this clonotype: Its antigen is unknown.

V lost 5 bases to trimming and J lost 1 base, with 8 bases between them. Germline V gene sequence: CDR1 SGHTA, CDR2 FQGNSA. This CDR3 comprises 13 residues. The treatment denotes: roughly ten-day PBMC culture with coronavirus spike peptide pools or control peptides (ViraFEST assay). The Oncomine TCR Beta short-read assay was applied to DNA of cultured CD4+ T cells. Each CDR3 protein is one row after TCRdb ran MiXCR on the PCR reads. The table lists 4,000 to 5,000 distinct CDR3 sequences, less than 70% of them singletons. This receptor was taken from a human donor who had recovered from COVID-19. V gene TRBV7-2 combines with J gene TRBJ1-1; D remains ambiguous. The sample taken for sequencing was CD4+ T cells from blood, cultured in vitro. Here the CDR3 reads CASSRQENTEAFF. DNA for the CDR3: TGTGCCAGCAGCCGTCAGGAGAACACTGAAGCTTTCTTT.